A single sample is the source of the 13 T cell receptor beta chains below, sequenced in a study of blood T cell repertoires in COVID-19. Assay used: immunoSEQ multiplex PCR; TCRdb lists only in-frame clones, some missing. In the table there are more than 85,000 clones, around nine tenths of which are singletons. Sequencing was done on a sample of peripheral blood. All receptors come from a man aged 45-65 years with active or convalescent COVID-19.

The chain joins TRBV30 to TRBJ2-5; possible D gene TRBD2, 7 bases. CDR3 length: 14 residues. The ends were cut back, 4 bases at V and 5 bases at J, with 17 bases in the middle. Germline CDR1 and CDR2: GTSNPN and SVGIG (reference sequence). The CDR3: CAWNIGGGRETQYF. The CDR3 nucleotides read TGTGCCTGGAATATTGGGGGGGGCCGGGAGACCCAGTACTTC.

This clone was seen once. J is TRBJ1-1 and V is TRBV19; weak D call: TRBD1 (6 bases). Germline CDR1 and CDR2: LNHDA and SQIVND (reference sequence). This CDR3 spans 16 amino acids. Trimming pared 6 bases from V and 0 bases from J, leaving 17 bases between. The CDR3 protein is CASSLGTLALNTEAFF. CDR3 sequence (DNA): TGTGCCAGTAGCCTGGGGACACTCGCTTTGAACACTGAAGCTTTCTTT.

V usage is TRBV7-2 and J usage is TRBJ2-3; no firm D call. The CDR3 totals 15 residues. The ends were cut back, 2 bases at V and 0 bases at J, with 9 bases in the middle. Per germline, CDR1 SGHTA and CDR2 FQGNSA. The CDR3 DNA sequence: TGTGCCAGCAGCTTAAGACTCACTAGCACAGATACGCAGTATTTT. It codes for CASSLRLTSTDTQYF.

This rearrangement joins TRBV6-5 to TRBJ2-2, with 8 bases aligning to TRBD2. The CDR3 runs to 15 residues. In germline, CDR1 is MNHEY, CDR2 SVGAGI. V dropped 6 bases and J dropped 1; count of bases not matched to a gene: 4. The CDR3 nucleotides read TGTGCCAGCAGGCGGGGGGATTTGAACACCGGGGAGCTGTTTTTT. Its translation is CASRRGDLNTGELFF.

V is TRBV28 and J is TRBJ2-1, with 9 bases matching TRBD1. Losses at the gene ends were 2 bases for V and 2 bases for J; bases not matched to a gene: 4. The CDR3 is 16 residues long. Germline V CDR1 and CDR2: MDHEN, SYDVKM. The CDR3 here is CASSLVTGGAYNEQFF. The CDR3 DNA reads TGTGCCAGCAGTTTAGTTACAGGGGGCGCCTACAATGAGCAGTTCTTC.

J is TRBJ1-3 and V is TRBV6-5, with D possibly matching TRBD1 (5 bases). The ends were cut back, 4 bases at V and 12 bases at J, with 16 bases in the middle. CDR3 length: 13 residues. Germline loops: CDR1 MNHEY, CDR2 SVGAGI. The CDR3 reads CASSSSQERGIYF. CDR3 DNA sequence: TGTGCCAGCAGTTCCAGTCAAGAAAGGGGCATATATTTT.

Only a few counts were recorded for this clone. This chain connects TRBV21-1 to TRBJ2-1; TRBD1 is taken as the D call from the table, unchecked against the DNA. TRBV21-1 is a pseudogene. This CDR3 is built from 15 residues. The DNA of the CDR3 is TGTGCCAGCAGCAAAGAGGCTGGGGCCCCCAATGAGCAGTTCTTC. Translation gives CASSKEAGAPNEQFF.

The chain employs TRBV19 and TRBJ2-5, with 8 bases that match TRBD1. V gave up 8 bases and J gave up 5 bases; unmatched junction bases: 10. The CDR3 sequence is 14 residues long. Germline lookup yields CDR1 LNHDA and CDR2 SQIVND (reference sequence). This CDR3 is CASGIGQGRETQYF. The CDR3 nucleotides are TGTGCCAGTGGAATCGGACAGGGCCGGGAGACCCAGTACTTC.

The chain links TRBV6-2 or TRBV6-3 to TRBJ1-5; D possibly corresponds to TRBD1 (6 bases). The V end lost 6 bases, the J end lost 0 bases, and 9 bases lay between the germline ends. The CDR3 is made up of 14 amino acids. Germline loops: CDR1 MNHEY, CDR2 SVGEGT. CDR3 protein: CASSQGNSNQPQHF. In DNA, the CDR3 is TGTGCCAGCAGCCAGGGGAATAGCAATCAGCCCCAGCATTTT.

The CDR3 region is CASSAQDRANYGYTF. CDR3 DNA: TGTGCCAGCAGCGCACAGGACAGGGCTAACTATGGCTACACCTTC. V is TRBV3-1 (or the pseudogene TRBV3-2) and J is TRBJ1-2; 8 bases fit TRBD1. The CDR3 spans 15 residues. Germline CDR1 and CDR2: LGHDT and YNNKEL (reference sequence). V lost 5 bases, J lost 0 bases, and 5 bases stayed unmatched.

There are a few counts of this clone. The chain recombines TRBV4-3 with TRBJ2-5; TRBD1 matches at 7 bases. J lost 4 bases, V lost 1 base, and 9 bases had no gene match. CDR3 length: 16 amino acids. Germline V lookup: CDR1 LGHNA, CDR2 YSLEER. The CDR3 DNA reads as TGCGCCAGCAGCCAAGCTCCACGACAGGGTGGAGAGACCCAGTACTTC. This encodes CASSQAPRQGGETQYF.

This clone was counted between two and nine times. The chain uses TRBV30 and TRBJ2-1; the match to TRBD1 covers 7 bases. There are 15 residues in the CDR3. V gave up 2 bases and J gave up 6 bases; unmatched junction bases: 10. Per the germline V gene, CDR1 is GTSNPN and CDR2 is SVGIG (reference sequence). CDR3 in DNA: TGTGCCTGGAGTAAAGTAACAGGGGTTATCAATGAGCAGTTCTTC. This translates into CAWSKVTGVINEQFF.

The J gene is TRBJ1-1, the V gene TRBV10-2; possibly TRBD1 for D (5 bases). Trimming left V 7 bases short and J 6 bases short, with 12 bases between. Germline CDR1 and CDR2: WSHSY and SAAADI. This CDR3 region has 12 residues. CDR3 sequence reads: CASIGGIAEAFF. The CDR3 DNA follows: TGCGCCAGCATCGGGGGGATCGCTGAAGCTTTCTTT.